This T cell receptor beta chain was sequenced during a study of blood T cells in healthy people across ages. The study, taken as a whole, reports: When set beside aged donors, long-lived donors presented more naive CD4+ cells and higher diversity.

For the second PCR, which ran for roughly 6 to 12 cycles, a sample-barcoded 5' primer and a J-beta primer mix were used. Each cDNA molecule carried a tag from a template-switch adaptor that contained 12 random nucleotides. TCRdb independently ran MiXCR on the 5' RACE reads; one entry per CDR3 protein. This sample carries over 600,000 distinct CDR3 sequences, roughly two fifths of them seen once, and the ten largest clones take approximately 29%. A remark on this clonotype: Its antigen is not identified.

V was clipped by 4 bases and J by 4 bases, with 13 bases between them. There are 14 residues in the CDR3. CDR1 is MNHEY, CDR2 SVGEGT, per germline. The V gene is TRBV6-2 or TRBV6-3, the J gene TRBJ2-5, with D perhaps given as TRBD1 or TRBD2 (5 bases each). This TCR was sampled from an elderly man in good health. The sequenced sample was blood. The DNA of the CDR3 is TGTGCCAGCAGTTCCGGGACCCTGGGAGAGACCCAGTACTTC. Encoded protein: CASSSGTLGETQYF.